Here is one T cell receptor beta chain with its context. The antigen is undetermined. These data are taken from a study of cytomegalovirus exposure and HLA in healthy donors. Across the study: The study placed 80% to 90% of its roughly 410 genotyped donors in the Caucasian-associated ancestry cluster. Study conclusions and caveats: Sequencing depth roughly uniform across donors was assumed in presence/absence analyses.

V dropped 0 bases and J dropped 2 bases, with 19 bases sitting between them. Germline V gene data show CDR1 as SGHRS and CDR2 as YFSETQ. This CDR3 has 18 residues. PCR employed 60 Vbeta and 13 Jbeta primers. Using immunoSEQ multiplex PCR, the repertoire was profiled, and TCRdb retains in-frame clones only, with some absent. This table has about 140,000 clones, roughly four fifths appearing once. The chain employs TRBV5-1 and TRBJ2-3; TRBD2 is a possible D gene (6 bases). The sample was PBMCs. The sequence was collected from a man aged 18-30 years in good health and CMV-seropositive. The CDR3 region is CASSLAGFRRAYTDTQYF. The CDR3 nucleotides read TGCGCCAGCAGCTTGGCCGGGTTTCGGAGGGCGTACACAGATACGCAGTATTTT.